The T cell receptor (beta chain) described here comes from a study of T-cell memory formation after mild COVID-19. Notes on the study in general: Whether second-wave clones peaking at day 37 were SARS-CoV-2 specific went unconfirmed.

For this clonotype: Its target is unknown.

TCRdb recomputed calls from the 5' RACE reads with MiXCR, one row per CDR3 protein. Counted here are hundreds of thousands of distinct CDR3 sequences, around 18% occurring once; the ten biggest clones make up around 9.2%. This sequence originates from an adult woman who had mild COVID-19 (a few samples of this study predate the infection). Cell type and time point are not known. What was sequenced was PBMCs or a T cell subset sorted from them (not recorded which).

In nucleotides, the CDR3 is TGTGCCAGCAGCCAAGATATTACGGGGGAGACCCAGTACTTC. Residues: CASSQDITGETQYF. This chain uses TRBV3-1 with TRBJ2-5; maybe TRBD2 (5 bases). V was shortened by 0 bases and J by 5 bases, with 10 bases between the two germline ends. The V gene's germline CDR1 is LGHDT and CDR2 YNNKEL (reference sequence). The length of the CDR3 is 14 residues.